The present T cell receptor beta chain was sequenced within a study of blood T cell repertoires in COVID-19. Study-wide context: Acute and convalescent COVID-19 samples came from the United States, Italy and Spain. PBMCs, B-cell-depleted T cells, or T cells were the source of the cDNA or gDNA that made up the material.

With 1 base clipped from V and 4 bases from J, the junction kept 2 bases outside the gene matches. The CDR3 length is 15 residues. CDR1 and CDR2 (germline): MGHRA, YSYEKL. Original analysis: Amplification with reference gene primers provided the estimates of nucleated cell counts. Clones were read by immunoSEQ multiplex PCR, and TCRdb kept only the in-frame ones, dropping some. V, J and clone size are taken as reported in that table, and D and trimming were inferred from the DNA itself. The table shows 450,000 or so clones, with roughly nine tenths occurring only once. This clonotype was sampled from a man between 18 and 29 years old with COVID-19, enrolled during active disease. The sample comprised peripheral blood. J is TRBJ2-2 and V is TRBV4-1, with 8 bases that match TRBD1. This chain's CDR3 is CASSQGTGSTGELFF. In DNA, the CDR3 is TGCGCCAGCAGCCAAGGGACAGGGTCCACCGGGGAGCTGTTTTTT.